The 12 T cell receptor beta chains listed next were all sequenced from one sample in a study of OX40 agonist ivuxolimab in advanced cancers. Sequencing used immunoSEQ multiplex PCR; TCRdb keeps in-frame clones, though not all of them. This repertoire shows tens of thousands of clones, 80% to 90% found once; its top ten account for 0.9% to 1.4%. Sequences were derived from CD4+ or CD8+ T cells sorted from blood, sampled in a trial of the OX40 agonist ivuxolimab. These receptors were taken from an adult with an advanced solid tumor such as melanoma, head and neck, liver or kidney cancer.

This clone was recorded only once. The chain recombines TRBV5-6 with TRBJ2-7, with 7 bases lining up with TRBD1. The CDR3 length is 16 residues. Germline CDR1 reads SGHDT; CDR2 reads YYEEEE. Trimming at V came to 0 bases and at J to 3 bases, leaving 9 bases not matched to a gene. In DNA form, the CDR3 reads TGTGCCAGCAGCTTGGGCCAGGGGGTTACAAGCTACGAGCAGTACTTC. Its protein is CASSLGQGVTSYEQYF.

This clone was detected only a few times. The chain's CDR3 is CASSLGTVEQYF. The DNA for the CDR3 is TGTGCCAGCAGCTTAGGAACAGTCGAGCAGTACTTC. The V and J genes are TRBV7-2 and TRBJ2-7, with no clear D. Germline V CDR1 and CDR2: SGHTA, FQGNSA. This CDR3 has 12 residues. Trimming stripped 1 base from V and 6 bases from J, with 7 bases between. The whole variable domain, remainder taken from reference TRBV7-2 and TRBJ2-7, is GAGVSQSPSNKVTEKGKDVELRCDPISGHTALYWYRQSLGQGLEFLIYFQGNSAPDKSGLPSDRFSAERTGGSVSTLTIQRTQQEDSAVYLCASSLGTVEQYFGPGTRLTVT.

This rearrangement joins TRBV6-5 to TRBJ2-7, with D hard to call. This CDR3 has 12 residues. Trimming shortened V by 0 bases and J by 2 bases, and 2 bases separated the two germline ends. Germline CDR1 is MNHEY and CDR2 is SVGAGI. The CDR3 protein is CASSYSPYEQYF. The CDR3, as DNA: TGTGCCAGCAGTTACTCGCCCTACGAGCAGTACTTC.

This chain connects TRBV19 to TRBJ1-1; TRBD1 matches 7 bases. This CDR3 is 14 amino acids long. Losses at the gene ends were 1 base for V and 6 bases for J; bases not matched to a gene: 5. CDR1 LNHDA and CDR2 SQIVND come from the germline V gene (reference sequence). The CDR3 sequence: CASSIGQGVAEAFF. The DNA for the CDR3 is TGTGCCAGTAGTATAGGGCAGGGGGTGGCTGAAGCTTTCTTT.

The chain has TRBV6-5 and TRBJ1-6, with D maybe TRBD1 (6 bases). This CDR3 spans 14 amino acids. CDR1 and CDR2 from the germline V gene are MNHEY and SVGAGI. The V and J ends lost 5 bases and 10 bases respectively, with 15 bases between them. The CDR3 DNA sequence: TGTGCCAGCAGTACCCAGGGGAGGGGGTCACCCCTCCACTTT. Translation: CASSTQGRGSPLHF.

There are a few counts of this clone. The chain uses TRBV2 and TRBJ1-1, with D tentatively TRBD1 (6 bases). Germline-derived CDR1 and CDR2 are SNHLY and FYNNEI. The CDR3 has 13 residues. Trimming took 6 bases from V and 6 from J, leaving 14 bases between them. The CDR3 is CASRTGAVAEAFF. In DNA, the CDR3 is TGTGCCAGCAGGACGGGGGCAGTCGCTGAAGCTTTCTTT.

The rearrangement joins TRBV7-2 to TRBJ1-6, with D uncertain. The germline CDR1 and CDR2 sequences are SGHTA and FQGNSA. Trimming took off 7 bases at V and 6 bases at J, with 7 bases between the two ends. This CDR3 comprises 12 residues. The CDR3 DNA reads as TGTGCCAGCACACAGAGTAATTCACCCCTCCACTTT. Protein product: CASTQSNSPLHF.

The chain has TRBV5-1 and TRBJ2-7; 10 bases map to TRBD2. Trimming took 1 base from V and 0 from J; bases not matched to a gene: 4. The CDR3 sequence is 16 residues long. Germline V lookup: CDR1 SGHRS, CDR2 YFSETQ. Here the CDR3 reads CASSLSSGGISYEQYF. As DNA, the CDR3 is TGCGCCAGCAGCTTGTCTAGCGGGGGTATCTCCTACGAGCAGTACTTC.

CDR3 loop: CASRNQGDEKLFF. DNA for the CDR3: TGTGCCAGCAGGAACCAGGGGGACGAAAAACTGTTTTTT. The V call is TRBV6-5, the J call TRBJ1-4; 7 nucleotides align to TRBD1. Germline V gene sequence: CDR1 MNHEY, CDR2 SVGAGI. The CDR3 is 13 residues long. The V and J ends lost 6 bases and 8 bases, in that order; junction bases with no gene match: 6.

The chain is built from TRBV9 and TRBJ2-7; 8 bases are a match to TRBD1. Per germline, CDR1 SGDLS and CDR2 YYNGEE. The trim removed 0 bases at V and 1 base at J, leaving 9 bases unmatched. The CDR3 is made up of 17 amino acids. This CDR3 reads CASSVGGTGVQSYEQYF. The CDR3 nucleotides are TGTGCCAGCAGCGTAGGGGGGACAGGTGTGCAGTCCTACGAGCAGTACTTC.

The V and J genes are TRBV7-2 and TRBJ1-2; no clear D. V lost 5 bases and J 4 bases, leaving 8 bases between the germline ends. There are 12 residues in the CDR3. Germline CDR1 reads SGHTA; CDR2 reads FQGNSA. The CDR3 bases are TGTGCCAGCAGCCACGGCAGCTATGGCTACACCTTC. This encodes CASSHGSYGYTF.

The DNA for the CDR3 is TGTGCCAGCAGCCCCCGTAACGGGCAAGAGACCCAGTACTTC. Amino acid sequence: CASSPRNGQETQYF. The chain recombines TRBV7-2 with TRBJ2-5, with no clear D. CDR1 SGHTA and CDR2 FQGNSA come from the germline V gene. The length of the CDR3 is 14 residues. The germline V and J ends were trimmed by 5 bases and 2 bases, with 12 bases remaining between them.